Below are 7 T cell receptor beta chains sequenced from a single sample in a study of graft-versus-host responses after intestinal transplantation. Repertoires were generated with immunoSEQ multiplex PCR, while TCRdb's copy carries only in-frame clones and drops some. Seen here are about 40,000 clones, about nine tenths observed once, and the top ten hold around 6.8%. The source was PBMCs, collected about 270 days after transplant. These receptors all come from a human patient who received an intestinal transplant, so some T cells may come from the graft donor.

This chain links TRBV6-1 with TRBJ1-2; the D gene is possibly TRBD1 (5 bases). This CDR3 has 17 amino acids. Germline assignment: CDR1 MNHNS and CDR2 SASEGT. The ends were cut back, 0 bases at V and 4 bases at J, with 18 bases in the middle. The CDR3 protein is CASSEALIWDGSYGYTF. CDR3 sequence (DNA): TGTGCCAGCAGTGAAGCTCTAATTTGGGACGGTTCCTATGGCTACACCTTC.

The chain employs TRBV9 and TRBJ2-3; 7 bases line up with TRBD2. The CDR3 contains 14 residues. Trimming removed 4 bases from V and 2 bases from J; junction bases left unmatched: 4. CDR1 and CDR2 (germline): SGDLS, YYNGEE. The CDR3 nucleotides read TGTGCCAGCAGCTTGACTAGCTTCACAGATACGCAGTATTTT. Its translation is CASSLTSFTDTQYF.

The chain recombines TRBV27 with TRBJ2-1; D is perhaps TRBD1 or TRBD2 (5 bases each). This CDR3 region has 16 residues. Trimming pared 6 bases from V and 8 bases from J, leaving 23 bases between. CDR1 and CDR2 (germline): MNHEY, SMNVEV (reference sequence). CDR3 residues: CASRGPYRRGHYEQFF. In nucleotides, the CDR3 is TGTGCCAGCAGAGGACCTTACCGACGGGGCCACTATGAGCAGTTCTTC.

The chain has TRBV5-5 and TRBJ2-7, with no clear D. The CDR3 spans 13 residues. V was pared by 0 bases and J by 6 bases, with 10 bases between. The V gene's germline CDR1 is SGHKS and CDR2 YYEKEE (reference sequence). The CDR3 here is CASSLGLWPEQYF. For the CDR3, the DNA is TGTGCCAGCAGCTTGGGTTTGTGGCCCGAGCAGTACTTC.

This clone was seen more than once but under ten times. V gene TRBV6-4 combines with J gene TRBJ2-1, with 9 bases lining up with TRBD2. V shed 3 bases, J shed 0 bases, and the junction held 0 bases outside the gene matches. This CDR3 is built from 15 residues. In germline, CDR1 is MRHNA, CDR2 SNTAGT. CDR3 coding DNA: TGTGCCAGCAGTGAGCGGGGGGGCTCCTACAATGAGCAGTTCTTC. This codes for CASSERGGSYNEQFF.

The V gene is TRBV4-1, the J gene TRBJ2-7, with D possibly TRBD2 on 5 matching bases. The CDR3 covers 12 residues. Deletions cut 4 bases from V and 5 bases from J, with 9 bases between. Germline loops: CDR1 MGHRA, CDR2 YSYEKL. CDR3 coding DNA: TGCGCCAGCAGCCCATCCGGGGACGAGCAGTACTTC. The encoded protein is CASSPSGDEQYF.

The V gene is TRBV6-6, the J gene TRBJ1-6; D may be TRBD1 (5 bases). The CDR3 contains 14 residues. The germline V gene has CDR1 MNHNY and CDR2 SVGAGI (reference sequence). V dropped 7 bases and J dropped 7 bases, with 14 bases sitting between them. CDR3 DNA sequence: TGTGCCAGCAAGCGGACACGAAAGAATTCACCCCTCCACTTT. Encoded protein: CASKRTRKNSPLHF.